Below are 8 T cell receptor beta chains sequenced from a single sample in a study of persistence of HIV-infected CD4 T cells. An overlapping HIV-1 Gag peptide pool stimulated these cells at 1 ug/peptide/mL. Responding CD4+ T cells were sorted by upregulation of both CD40 ligand and CD69. The immunoSEQ assay was version 4, run in survey mode. Some clones are missing from TCRdb's copy, which holds only in-frame ones; the method was immunoSEQ multiplex PCR. The table records over 10,000 clones, roughly 66% of them present only once. The antigens for these receptors are not known. Sequencing was performed on CD4+ T cells sorted from PBMCs after approximately 20-hour stimulation, taken from a patient who received antiretroviral therapy. These receptors all stem from an adult man with HIV who was CMV-seropositive.

A few counts support this clone. The chain links TRBV6-6 to TRBJ1-1, with TRBD1 identical over 7 bases. Germline lookup yields CDR1 MNHNY and CDR2 SVGAGI (reference sequence). The CDR3 spans 13 residues. The junction had 3 bases not matched to a gene; V was cut back by 4 bases and J by 4 bases. CDR3 protein: CASSSSGGTEAFF. CDR3 DNA: TGTGCCAGCAGTTCCTCAGGGGGCACTGAAGCTTTCTTT.

J is TRBJ1-1 and V is TRBV20-1, with D unclear. This CDR3 spans 10 amino acids. V was cut by 4 bases and J by 6 bases, with 6 bases left in between. CDR1 is DFQATT, CDR2 SNEGSKA, per germline (reference sequence). CDR3 nucleotides: TGCAGTGCTAACTCTGCTGAAGCTTTCTTT. Its protein is CSANSAEAFF.

This rearrangement joins TRBV24-1 to TRBJ2-1; unclear D gene. The V and J ends lost 3 bases and 7 bases respectively, with 9 bases between them. The CDR3 loop spans 13 amino acids. CDR1 is KGHDR, CDR2 SFDVKD, per germline. CDR3 protein: CATSDRPGNEQFF. In nucleotides, the CDR3 is TGTGCCACCAGTGATAGACCTGGGAATGAGCAGTTCTTC.

The chain combines TRBV7-2 with TRBJ2-5; TRBD2 agrees at 9 bases. Germline values: CDR1 SGHTA, CDR2 FQGNSA. Trimming took 6 bases from V and 1 from J; bases not matched to a gene: 6. The CDR3 runs to 15 residues. CDR3 nucleotide sequence: TGTGCCAGCAGTCGTAGCGGGGGTTTCCAAGAGACCCAGTACTTC. Translated, it gives CASSRSGGFQETQYF. Full variable domain (rest looked up from reference TRBV7-2 and TRBJ2-5): GAGVSQSPSNKVTEKGKDVELRCDPISGHTALYWYRQSLGQGLEFLIYFQGNSAPDKSGLPSDRFSAERTGGSVSTLTIQRTQQEDSAVYLCASSRSGGFQETQYFGPGTRLLVL.

This clone showed up just a few times. The chain couples TRBV29-1 to TRBJ2-1, with 14 bases lining up with TRBD2. CDR3 length: 14 amino acids. Germline loops: CDR1 SQVTM, CDR2 ANQGSEA. The V and J ends lost 6 bases and 8 bases, in that order; junction bases with no gene match: 6. The CDR3 DNA follows: TGCAGCGTCGCCGGGACTAGCGGGAGTGATGAGCAGTTCTTC. It translates to CSVAGTSGSDEQFF.

The chain carries TRBV30 and TRBJ2-1; D is undetermined. The CDR3 spans 11 residues. Germline-derived CDR1 and CDR2 are GTSNPN and SVGIG (reference sequence). Trimming cost V 2 bases and J 10 bases, with 9 bases left between them. The CDR3 DNA reads as TGTGCCTGGAGTCTCCTTCGGGAGCAGTTCTTC. It codes for CAWSLLREQFF.

The chain has TRBV19 and TRBJ1-1; tentative D call: TRBD1 (6 bases). The CDR3 has 16 amino acids. Germline loops: CDR1 LNHDA, CDR2 SQIVND (reference sequence). The V end was cut by 5 bases, the J end by 2 bases, with 18 bases between. The CDR3 reads CASSPESGTRNTEAFF. The CDR3 coding sequence is TGTGCCAGTAGTCCCGAATCCGGGACAAGAAACACTGAAGCTTTCTTT.

This rearrangement joins TRBV5-6 to TRBJ1-1, with TRBD1 as a possible D gene (6 bases). The germline V gene encodes CDR1 SGHDT and CDR2 YYEEEE. The CDR3 consists of 12 residues. The V end was cut by 0 bases, the J end by 10 bases, with 10 bases between. The DNA for the CDR3 is TGTGCCAGCAGCTTGGCGGGGGCTGGAGCTTTCTTT. Translated: CASSLAGAGAFF. The full variable domain, completed using reference TRBV5-6 and TRBJ1-1, is DAGVTQSPTHLIKTRGQQVTLRCSPKSGHDTVSWYQQALGQGPQFIFQYYEEEERQRGNFPDRFSGHQFPNYSSELNVNALLLGDSALYLCASSLAGAGAFFGQGTRLTVV.